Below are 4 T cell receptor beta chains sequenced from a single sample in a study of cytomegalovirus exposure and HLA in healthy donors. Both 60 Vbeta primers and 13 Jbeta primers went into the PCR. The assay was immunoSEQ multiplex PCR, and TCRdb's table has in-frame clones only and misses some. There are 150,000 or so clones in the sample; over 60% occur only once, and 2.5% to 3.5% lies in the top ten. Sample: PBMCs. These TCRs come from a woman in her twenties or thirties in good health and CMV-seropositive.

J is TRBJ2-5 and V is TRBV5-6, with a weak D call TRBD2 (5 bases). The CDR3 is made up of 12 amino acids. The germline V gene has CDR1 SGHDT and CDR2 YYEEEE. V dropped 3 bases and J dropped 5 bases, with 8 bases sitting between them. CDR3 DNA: TGTGCCAGCAGCTGGAGGATGGAGACCCAGTACTTC. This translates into CASSWRMETQYF.

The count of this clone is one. The CDR3 spells CASSFGGQNTGELFF. DNA of the CDR3: TGTGCCAGCAGCTTTGGGGGCCAGAACACCGGGGAGCTGTTTTTT. This chain joins TRBV5-4 and TRBJ2-2; weak D call: TRBD1 (6 bases). The CDR3 contains 15 residues. The V end lost 2 bases, the J end lost 1 base, and 9 bases lay between the germline ends. From germline, CDR1 is SGHNT and CDR2 YYREEE (reference sequence).

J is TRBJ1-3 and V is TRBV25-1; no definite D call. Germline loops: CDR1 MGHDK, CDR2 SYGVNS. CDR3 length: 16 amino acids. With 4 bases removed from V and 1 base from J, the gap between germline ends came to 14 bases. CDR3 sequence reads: CASSGLGSSSGNTIYF. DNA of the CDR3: TGTGCCAGCAGTGGCCTAGGAAGTTCTTCTGGAAACACCATATATTTT.

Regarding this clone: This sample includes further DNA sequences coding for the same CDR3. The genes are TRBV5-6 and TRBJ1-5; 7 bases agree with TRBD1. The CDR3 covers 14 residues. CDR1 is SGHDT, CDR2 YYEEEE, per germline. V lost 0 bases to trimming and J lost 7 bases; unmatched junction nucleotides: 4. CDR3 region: CASSLGQGYQPQHF. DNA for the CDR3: TGTGCCAGCAGCTTGGGACAGGGCTACCAGCCCCAGCATTTT.